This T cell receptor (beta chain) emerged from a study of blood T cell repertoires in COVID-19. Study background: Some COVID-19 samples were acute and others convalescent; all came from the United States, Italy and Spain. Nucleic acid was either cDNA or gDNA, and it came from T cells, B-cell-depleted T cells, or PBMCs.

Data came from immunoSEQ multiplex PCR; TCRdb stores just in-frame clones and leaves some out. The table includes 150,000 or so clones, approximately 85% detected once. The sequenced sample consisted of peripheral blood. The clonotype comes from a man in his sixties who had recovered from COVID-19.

CDR3 loop: CASSQARGGLRDTQYF. Here the CDR3 DNA reads TGTGCCAGCAGCCAAGCACGGGGGGGCCTAAGAGATACGCAGTATTTT. V is TRBV3-1 (or the pseudogene TRBV3-2) and J is TRBJ2-3, with 8 bases lining up with TRBD2. In germline, CDR1 is LGHDT, CDR2 YNNKEL (reference sequence). This CDR3 contains 16 residues. Trimming removed 1 base from V and 5 bases from J; junction bases left unmatched: 8.